A single sample is the source of the 27 T cell receptor delta chains below, sequenced in a study of gamma-delta chains in newborns, infants, children. TCRdb made new clone calls on the reads using CATT. The sample holds roughly 3,100 delta-chain clones, about 0.29% seen once. Sequenced input: blood. These receptors originate from a child who was a newborn, infant or young child, either healthy, febrile or measles-vaccinated (not recorded which).

Of note for this clone: This likely traces to a read error, being one base from a far larger clone. The sample carries other DNA sequences with the same CDR3. This chain connects TRDV2 to TRDJ1; 7 positions match TRDD3. The J segment lost 0 bases and the V segment lost 0 bases, leaving 12 bases of the junction unmatched. The CDR3 length is 18 residues. CDR1 and CDR2 (germline): GEAIGNYY, EKD. The chain's CDR3 is CACDTVELGDMNTDKLIF. CDR3 in DNA: TGTGCCTGTGACACCGTTGAACTTGGGGATATGAACACCGATAAACTCATCTTT.

As concerns this clone: This sequence is one base from a far larger clone and is likely a read error. Different DNA sequences within this sample yield the same CDR3. The rearrangement joins TRAV29/DV5 to TRDJ3, with 9 bases lining up with TRDD3. Germline V lookup: CDR1 NSMFDY, CDR2 ISSIKDK. The CDR3 totals 19 residues. For the CDR3, the DNA is TGCGCAGCAAGCGAAGTTTACTGGGGGAGCTCCTGGGACACCCGACAGATGTTTTTC. The encoded protein is CAASEVYWGSSWDTRQMFF.

About this clone itself: The protein TCRdb lists belongs to a much larger clone and differs from this DNA's translation at residue 8, which points to a read error; the protein shown is made from the DNA. The rearrangement links TRDV2 to TRDJ2, with TRDD3 matching over 8 bases. CDR3 length: 15 residues. Trimming cost V 3 bases and J 4 bases; bases outside gene matches: 6. Germline CDR1 is GEAIGNYY and CDR2 is EKD. CDR3 nucleotides: TGTGCCTGTGACCCACTGGGGGCTAGGACAGCACAACTCTTCTTT. Translated: CACDPLGARTAQLFF.

This clone was counted between two and nine times. TCRdb has a much larger clone's protein, which differs at residue 7 from the translation of this DNA, likely because of a read error; what is shown is the protein translated from the DNA. The chain couples TRDV2 to TRDJ3, with 7 bases fitting TRDD3. This CDR3 has 16 amino acids. Germline loops: CDR1 GEAIGNYY, CDR2 EKD. Trimming at V came to 3 bases and at J to 0 bases, leaving 1 base not matched to a gene. CDR3 nucleotide sequence: TGTGCCTGTGACGGGGGATGCTCCTGGGACACCCGACAGATGTTTTTC. Protein sequence: CACDGGCSWDTRQMFF.

This clone was found a few times. It is likely a read error: a sequence one base away is far more abundant. The V gene is TRDV2, the J gene TRDJ3; a possible D gene is TRDD3 (5 bases). Looked up from germline, CDR1 is GEAIGNYY and CDR2 is EKD. The length of the CDR3 is 18 residues. CDR3 sequence reads: CACDTAGASSWDTRQVFF. In DNA form, the CDR3 reads TGTGCCTGTGACACCGCGGGGGCCAGCTCCTGGGACACCCGACAGGTGTTTTTC.

This clone was seen only a few times. TCRdb lists the protein of a much larger clone for this DNA, which differs at residue 3, so this is likely a read error; the protein given here is translated from the DNA itself. This chain connects TRDV2 to TRDJ3; no clear D. The length of the CDR3 is 16 residues. Germline V gives CDR1 GEAIGNYY, CDR2 EKD. The CDR3: CARDTVGYWDTRQMFF. CDR3 DNA sequence: TGTGCCCGTGACACCGTGGGTTACTGGGACACCCGACAGATGTTTTTC.

As concerns this clone: A read error may account for a junction end that differs from germline. The chain carries TRDV2 and TRDJ3, with 13 positions matching TRDD3. From germline, CDR1 is GEAIGNYY and CDR2 EKD. This CDR3 is 20 amino acids long. The CDR3 sequence is CACEPVLGDTLSWDTRQMFF. The CDR3 DNA sequence: TGTGCCTGTGAGCCCGTACTGGGGGATACGCTTTCCTGGGACACCCGCCAGATGTTTTTC.

In this sample, this clone turned up a few times. The TCRdb record carries a much larger clone's protein, which differs from this DNA's translation at residue 18; a read error is the likely cause, and the protein listed here is the DNA translation. This chain connects TRDV2 to TRDJ3, with D possibly being TRDD3 (6 bases). The CDR3 is made up of 20 amino acids. Germline loops: CDR1 GEAIGNYY, CDR2 EKD. CDR3 sequence reads: CACDRMVWGPSSWDTRQTFF. The CDR3 DNA follows: TGTGCCTGTGACAGAATGGTGTGGGGGCCGAGCTCCTGGGACACCCGACAGACGTTTTTC.

Of note for this clone: The TCRdb protein, from a much larger clone, departs from this DNA's translation at residue 8, likely by read error; the protein shown derives from the DNA. The genes are TRDV2 and TRDJ1; 8 nucleotides line up with TRDD3. Germline loops: CDR1 GEAIGNYY, CDR2 EKD. The V segment lost 0 bases and the J segment 0 bases; nucleotides outside the gene matches: 11. This CDR3 contains 18 residues. This CDR3 is CACDTVEPGDMNTDKLIF. DNA of the CDR3: TGTGCCTGTGACACCGTTGAACCGGGGGATATGAACACCGATAAACTCATCTTT.

Regarding this clone: A far larger clone is off by one base, so a read error is likely. Other DNA sequences in this specimen translate into the identical CDR3. J is TRDJ3 and V is TRDV2; the match to TRDD3 covers 12 bases. This CDR3 spans 20 amino acids. Per germline, CDR1 GEAIGNYY and CDR2 EKD. In DNA form, the CDR3 reads TGCGCCTGTGACACCTACTGGGGGATACTTAGCTCCTGGGACACCCGACAGATGTTTTTC. It is translated as CACDTYWGILSSWDTRQMFF.

This clone was detected a few times. A far larger clone is just one base off, so this is likely a read error. The CDR3 region has the DNA TGTGCCTGTGACATCGTCTGGGGGGTGAGCTCCTGGGACACCCGACAGATGTTTTTC. It is translated as CACDIVWGVSSWDTRQMFF. The chain uses TRDV2 and TRDJ3; 7 bases are a match to TRDD3. CDR1 is GEAIGNYY, CDR2 EKD, per germline. The J segment lost 0 bases and the V segment lost 2 bases, leaving 9 bases of the junction unmatched. This CDR3 has 19 residues.

Concerning this clone itself: A far larger clone is a single base away, which makes a read error likely. The same CDR3 is also encoded by other DNA sequences in this sample. This sequence joins TRDV2 and TRDJ3, with 8 bases that match TRDD3. The V and J ends lost 5 bases and 0 bases, in that order; junction bases with no gene match: 17. The length of the CDR3 is 21 residues. In germline, CDR1 is GEAIGNYY, CDR2 EKD. The CDR3 is CACASLLGARTSSWDTRQMFF. CDR3 coding DNA: TGTGCCTGTGCGTCCCTACTGGGGGCCCGAACCAGCTCCTGGGACACCCGACAGATGTTTTTC.

This clone was seen only a few times. The mismatch at residue 4 between this DNA's translation and the TCRdb protein of a much larger clone likely reflects a read error; the protein shown is translated from the DNA. The chain has TRDV2 and TRDJ3; D remains unclear. The CDR3 runs 19 residues. The germline V gene has CDR1 GEAIGNYY and CDR2 EKD. Here the CDR3 reads CACGTAFGTSLWDTRQMFF. The CDR3 bases are TGTGCCTGTGGCACCGCTTTCGGTACTTCTCTTTGGGACACCCGACAGATGTTTTTC.

This clone came up a few times. For this DNA, TCRdb reports the protein of a much larger clone, which diverges at residue 13, most likely from a read error; the protein presented here is translated directly from the DNA. The V call is TRDV2, the J call TRDJ3; 12 nucleotides agree with TRDD3. The germline V gene has CDR1 GEAIGNYY and CDR2 EKD. The CDR3 consists of 18 residues. The CDR3 loop reads CACDKVLGDTWDARQMFF. The DNA of the CDR3 is TGTGCCTGTGACAAAGTACTGGGGGATACCTGGGACGCCCGACAGATGTTTTTC.

About this clone itself: TCRdb records a much larger clone's protein for this DNA, with a difference at residue 17 that likely arises from a read error; the protein given is the translation of the DNA. The V gene is TRAV29/DV5, the J gene TRDJ3; 10 bases fit TRDD3. CDR1 and CDR2 (germline): NSMFDY, ISSIKDK. The CDR3 consists of 22 residues. The CDR3 coding sequence is TGTGCAGCAAGCGGGGGTCGACTGGGGGATCTCCTTCGGGCCTGGGACGCCCGACAGATGTTTTTC. Residues: CAASGGRLGDLLRAWDARQMFF.

This clone was counted a few times. The protein TCRdb gives is from a much larger clone and does not agree with this DNA's translation at residue 9, likely a read error; the protein shown here comes from the DNA. CDR3 sequence: CACDNTGGHPSSWDTRQMFF. DNA for the CDR3: TGTGCCTGTGACAATACTGGGGGACACCCTAGCTCCTGGGACACCCGACAGATGTTTTTC. This chain uses TRDV2 with TRDJ3, with TRDD3 matching over 9 bases. Germline CDR1 reads GEAIGNYY; CDR2 reads EKD. The trim removed 2 bases at V and 0 bases at J, leaving 10 bases unmatched. The CDR3 spans 20 residues.

In this sample, this clone turned up a few times. One junction end disagrees with the germline gene, perhaps due to a read error. The identical CDR3 is also encoded by other nucleotide sequences in the sample. The chain combines TRDV2 with TRDJ3; 7 positions match TRDD3. Germline V gene lookup returns CDR1 GEAIGNYY and CDR2 EKD. This CDR3 spans 20 amino acids. The DNA of the CDR3 is TGTGCCTGCGACACCGTATTAAGGGGATATAACACCTGGGACACCAGACAGATGTTTTTC. The encoded protein is CACDTVLRGYNTWDTRQMFF.

This clone was observed a few times. Translating this DNA gives a protein that differs at residue 10 from the TCRdb one, which belongs to a much larger clone; a read error is likely, and the protein shown is this translation. The chain uses TRDV2 and TRDJ3, with 9 bases identical to TRDD3. Germline-derived CDR1 and CDR2 are GEAIGNYY and EKD. Trimming cost V 3 bases and J 0 bases; bases outside gene matches: 11. The CDR3 loop spans 20 amino acids. The CDR3 here is CACDRTGGRPSSWDTRQMFF. The CDR3 nucleotides are TGTGCCTGTGACCGTACTGGGGGACGACCTAGCTCCTGGGACACCCGACAGATGTTTTTC.

This clone was counted only a few times. A read error is the likely source, as a far larger clone sits one nucleotide away. Other DNA sequences in this specimen translate into the identical CDR3. The chain carries TRDV2 and TRDJ3; 9 nucleotides agree with TRDD3. From germline, CDR1 is GEAIGNYY and CDR2 EKD. This CDR3 region has 20 residues. This CDR3 is CACDRTGGRLSSWDTRQMFF. The CDR3 bases are TGTGCCTGTGACCGTACTGGGGGACGACTTAGCTCCTGGGACACTCGACAGATGTTTTTC.

In regard to this clone: The mismatch at residues 6 and 10 between this DNA's translation and the TCRdb protein of a much larger clone likely reflects a read error; the protein shown is translated from the DNA. The chain employs TRDV2 and TRDJ3, with 7 positions matching TRDD3. Germline values: CDR1 GEAIGNYY, CDR2 EKD. The CDR3 covers 16 residues. In DNA, the CDR3 is TGTGCCTGTGACACCATGGGTTACTGGGGCACCCGACAGATGTTTTTC. This sequence encodes CACDTMGYWGTRQMFF.

This clone has only a few counts. With only one base between it and a far larger clone, this is likely a read error. In the same sample, other DNA sequences code for this CDR3. This sequence joins TRDV2 and TRDJ1; perhaps TRDD3 as D (6 bases). This CDR3 spans 14 amino acids. The V gene's germline CDR1 is GEAIGNYY and CDR2 EKD. The DNA for the CDR3 is TGTGCCTGTGACACTTGGGGGGACACCGATAAGCTCATCTTT. Residues: CACDTWGDTDKLIF.

Notes on this clone: TCRdb has a much larger clone's protein, which differs at residue 17 from the translation of this DNA, likely because of a read error; what is shown is the protein translated from the DNA. This sequence joins TRDV2 and TRDJ1; 13 nucleotides align to TRDD3. Germline-derived CDR1 and CDR2 are GEAIGNYY and EKD. The CDR3 length is 19 residues. The chain's CDR3 is CACDHVTGGYAIEADKPIF. CDR3 coding DNA: TGTGCCTGTGACCACGTTACTGGGGGATACGCGATTGAGGCCGATAAACCCATCTTT.

This clone was detected a few times. The translation of this DNA and the TCRdb protein of a much larger clone differ at residue 3, probably owing to a read error; the protein shown here is translated from the DNA. This chain uses TRDV2 with TRDJ3, with 8 bases identical to TRDD3. In germline, CDR1 is GEAIGNYY, CDR2 EKD. The CDR3 is 18 residues long. CDR3 residues: CARDTVWGSSWDTRQMFF. DNA of the CDR3: TGTGCCCGTGACACCGTCTGGGGGAGCTCCTGGGACACCCGACAGATGTTTTTC.

Points on this clone: The amino acid sequence in TCRdb belongs to a much larger clone and departs from this DNA's translation at residue 8, likely a sequencing read error; the sequence shown is translated from the DNA. V gene TRDV2 combines with J gene TRDJ1, with 11 bases matching TRDD3. The CDR3 is 18 amino acids. J was trimmed by 2 bases and V by 3 bases; bases with no gene match: 13. Germline V gene lookup returns CDR1 GEAIGNYY and CDR2 EKD. The CDR3 bases are TGTGCCTGTGACGCCGGGGTACGTTACTGGGGGATAACCGATAAACTCATCTTT. Its protein product is CACDAGVRYWGITDKLIF.

The sample holds a few counts of this clone. A far larger clone is a single base away, which makes a read error likely. Other nucleotide sequences in the sample specify the same CDR3. The genes are TRDV2 and TRDJ3, with a weak D call TRDD3 (5 bases). Germline V CDR1 and CDR2: GEAIGNYY, EKD. This CDR3 spans 17 amino acids. CDR3 region: CACDTEGFAWDTRQMFF. CDR3 DNA: TGTGCCTGTGACACCGAGGGATTCGCCTGGGACACCAGACAGATGTTTTTC.

About this clone: Its ends do not fully match the called genes, so a read error is possible. Distinct nucleotide sequences in the sample also encode this CDR3. V is TRDV2 and J is TRDJ1; maybe TRDD3 (6 bases). CDR1 and CDR2 from the germline V gene are GEAIGNYY and EKD. This CDR3 spans 14 amino acids. This chain's CDR3 is CACDTWGDTDKLIF. The CDR3, as DNA: TGCGCCTGCGACACTTGGGGGGACACCGATAAACTCATCTTT.

A remark on this clone: The TCRdb protein, from a much larger clone, departs from this DNA's translation at residue 17, likely by read error; the protein shown derives from the DNA. The chain joins TRDV2 to TRDJ3, with 13 bases aligning to TRDD3. The CDR3 spans 20 residues. CDR1 and CDR2 (germline): GEAIGNYY, EKD. As DNA, the CDR3 is TGTGCCTGTGACCGAGTACTGGGGGATACGAGCTCCTGGGACACCCGACGGATGTTTTTC. Amino acids: CACDRVLGDTSSWDTRRMFF.